The 22 T cell receptor beta chains in this list originate from one sample, sequenced in a study of cytomegalovirus exposure and HLA in healthy donors. TCRdb's table, derived via immunoSEQ multiplex PCR, lists solely in-frame clones and lacks some. Of roughly 130,000 clones detected, approximately 89% appear once; the ten largest clones hold approximately 3.5%. The material sequenced was PBMCs. The receptors originated from a man aged 25 to 40 in good health and CMV-seronegative.

This rearrangement joins TRBV5-4 to TRBJ2-5; 7 nucleotides agree with TRBD2. Germline-derived CDR1 and CDR2 are SGHNT and YYREEE (reference sequence). CDR3 length equals 16 residues. J gave up 4 bases and V 2 bases, and 11 bases lay outside the gene matches. The CDR3 region has the DNA TGTGCCAGCAGCTTCTTGTCGGGGAGGGGTAGAGAGACCCAGTACTTC. Translation: CASSFLSGRGRETQYF.

V usage is TRBV6-5 and J usage is TRBJ1-5; weak D call: TRBD1 (6 bases). Germline CDR1 reads MNHEY; CDR2 reads SVGAGI. V was pared by 6 bases and J by 3 bases, with 15 bases between. This CDR3 is built from 15 residues. The CDR3 DNA reads as TGTGCCAGCAGCGCCATGGACAGCACCAATCAGCCCCAGCATTTT. The encoded protein is CASSAMDSTNQPQHF.

This rearrangement joins TRBV19 to TRBJ1-5, with D tentatively TRBD1 (5 bases). V shed 3 bases and J shed 5 bases, with 11 bases lying between them. In germline, CDR1 is LNHDA, CDR2 SQIVND (reference sequence). This CDR3 region has 14 residues. Written as DNA, the CDR3 is TGTGCCAGTAGTATGGGGGGACGGGATCAGCCCCAGCATTTT. Its protein product is CASSMGGRDQPQHF.

V and J are TRBV28 and TRBJ2-7; D is possibly TRBD2 (5 bases). Trimming shortened V by 5 bases and J by 2 bases, and 19 bases separated the two germline ends. The CDR3 runs to 16 residues. CDR1 and CDR2 from the germline V gene are MDHEN and SYDVKM. The CDR3 is CASSPPDGRETYEQYF. The CDR3 DNA reads as TGTGCCAGCAGTCCCCCAGATGGAAGGGAGACCTACGAGCAGTACTTC.

This chain connects TRBV6-5 to TRBJ2-7; D gene uncertain. Germline-derived CDR1 and CDR2 are MNHEY and SVGAGI. Trimming took 6 bases from V and 6 from J, leaving 15 bases between them. This CDR3 contains 13 residues. The CDR3 region is CASRPSRSGEQYF. DNA for the CDR3: TGTGCCAGCAGACCCTCCCGTTCCGGCGAGCAGTACTTC.

This rearrangement joins TRBV20-1 to TRBJ1-6; D is uncertain. V dropped 3 bases and J dropped 14 bases, with 11 bases sitting between them. The CDR3 spans 11 residues. Germline CDR1 reads DFQATT; CDR2 reads SNEGSKA (reference sequence). CDR3 DNA: TGCAGTGCTAGGGACCCCGGGACCCTCCACTTT. This sequence encodes CSARDPGTLHF.

V and J are TRBV18 and TRBJ2-1, with D tentatively TRBD2 (5 bases). In germline, CDR1 is KGHSH, CDR2 LQKENI. Between the trimmed V and J ends, which lost 7 bases and 0 bases, there was a span of 10 bases. The CDR3 length is 14 residues. The CDR3 spells CASWVGDSYNEQFF. Written as DNA, the CDR3 is TGTGCCAGCTGGGTGGGAGACTCCTACAATGAGCAGTTCTTC.

The rearrangement uses TRBV7-9 and TRBJ1-1; 10 bases map to TRBD1. V dropped 3 bases and J dropped 6; count of bases not matched to a gene: 4. This CDR3 has 14 residues. The germline V gene has CDR1 SEHNR and CDR2 FQNEAQ (reference sequence). CDR3 nucleotides: TGTGCCAGCAGCTTGGGACAGGGGTTGGCTGAAGCTTTCTTT. The encoded protein is CASSLGQGLAEAFF. The whole variable domain, filled in from reference TRBV7-9 and TRBJ1-1, reads DTGVSQNPRHKITKRGQNVTFRCDPISEHNRLYWYRQTLGQGPEFLTYFQNEAQLEKSRLLSDRFSAERPKGSFSTLEIQRTEQGDSAMYLCASSLGQGLAEAFFGQGTRLTVV.

Note on this clone: Other nucleotide sequences from this sample produce the same CDR3. The rearrangement uses TRBV5-1 and TRBJ2-5, with 12 bases matching TRBD2. Per the germline V gene, CDR1 is SGHRS and CDR2 is YFSETQ. V lost 4 bases and J lost 5; bases outside the gene matches: 6. CDR3 length equals 15 residues. CDR3 sequence (DNA): TGCGCCAGCAGCGTGGGGACTAGCGGGTTGGAGACCCAGTACTTC. Translation gives CASSVGTSGLETQYF.

This chain joins TRBV2 and TRBJ2-1; 8 bases fit TRBD1. V trimming: 5 bases; J trimming: 9 bases; junction bases outside the gene matches: 12. Germline V gene lookup returns CDR1 SNHLY and CDR2 FYNNEI. This CDR3 comprises 15 residues. Here the CDR3 reads CASSWIGQGLGEQFF. Here the CDR3 DNA reads TGTGCCAGCAGTTGGATAGGACAGGGACTGGGTGAGCAGTTCTTC.

This clone was recorded once. The chain couples TRBV11-2 to TRBJ1-4; TRBD1 is a possible D gene (5 bases). Trimming shortened V by 3 bases and J by 5 bases, and 13 bases separated the two germline ends. The CDR3 loop spans 15 amino acids. Germline V gene sequence: CDR1 SGHAT, CDR2 FQNNGV. CDR3 DNA: TGTGCCAGCAGCTTCCCGGGACTAGAAAATGAAAAACTGTTTTTT. Translated, it gives CASSFPGLENEKLFF.

In nucleotides, the CDR3 is TGTGCCACCAGCAGAGATGTCTTCGGGAGCTCCTACGAGCAGTACTTC. Its protein product is CATSRDVFGSSYEQYF. The J gene is TRBJ2-7, the V gene TRBV15; TRBD2 might be the D (6 bases). Germline CDR1 is LNHNV and CDR2 is YYDKDF (reference sequence). The CDR3 contains 16 residues. The V gene lost 0 bases and the J gene lost 0 bases, with 12 bases spanning the gap.

This clone was recorded a few times. A junction boundary mismatches the germline segment, possibly from a read error. The CDR3 nucleotides are TGTGCCAGCAGTTTAAGGAGGAACTTC. Its protein is CASSLRRNF. This chain links TRBV28 with TRBJ2-7, with a possible D match to TRBD2 (5 bases). CDR3 length: 9 residues. In germline, CDR1 is MDHEN, CDR2 SYDVKM.

V is TRBV9 and J is TRBJ1-5; a possible D gene is TRBD1 (6 bases). The germline CDR1 and CDR2 sequences are SGDLS and YYNGEE. The V end was cut by 2 bases, the J end by 2 bases, with 11 bases between. This CDR3 is built from 15 residues. As DNA, the CDR3 is TGTGCCAGCAGCGTGGACGGACAGCGCAATCAGCCCCAGCATTTT. It translates to CASSVDGQRNQPQHF.

This chain uses TRBV6-5 with TRBJ1-1; 8 bases fit TRBD1. The CDR3 length is 14 residues. Trimming cost V 6 bases and J 1 base; bases outside gene matches: 4. Per germline, CDR1 MNHEY and CDR2 SVGAGI. The CDR3 sequence: CASSPTGENTEAFF. The CDR3 bases are TGTGCCAGCAGCCCGACAGGGGAGAACACTGAAGCTTTCTTT.

V usage is TRBV4-1 and J usage is TRBJ2-7, with 7 positions matching TRBD1. The CDR3 spans 15 residues. J lost 2 bases, V lost 0 bases, and 4 bases had no gene match. Germline V gene data show CDR1 as MGHRA and CDR2 as YSYEKL. CDR3 in DNA: TGCGCCAGCAGCCAAGAGGACAGGTCCGCCTACGAGCAGTACTTC. Translation: CASSQEDRSAYEQYF.

V and J are TRBV12-5 and TRBJ1-2; D call uncertain. Germline loops: CDR1 LGHNT, CDR2 FRNRAP. CDR3 length equals 13 residues. Trimming left V 1 base short and J 6 bases short, with 9 bases between. CDR3 in amino acids: CASGLALGDGYTF. In DNA, the CDR3 is TGTGCTAGTGGTTTGGCCTTGGGAGATGGCTACACCTTC.

The sample holds one count of this clone. This sequence joins TRBV6-5 and TRBJ1-1, with a possible D match to TRBD1 (6 bases). The CDR3 spans 15 residues. Germline CDR1 is MNHEY and CDR2 is SVGAGI. The germline V and J ends were trimmed by 2 bases and 4 bases, with 14 bases remaining between them. This CDR3 reads CASSYRLQGRTEAFF. CDR3 bases: TGTGCCAGCAGTTACCGACTACAGGGCCGCACTGAAGCTTTCTTT.

The rearrangement joins TRBV10-3 to TRBJ2-7, with D perhaps matching TRBD2 (5 bases). Trimming took 0 bases from V and 6 from J, leaving 9 bases between them. Germline V lookup: CDR1 ENHRY, CDR2 SYGVKD. The CDR3 is 13 residues long. CDR3 amino acids: CAISESGGFEQYF. The DNA of the CDR3 is TGTGCCATCAGTGAGTCAGGAGGTTTCGAGCAGTACTTC.

This clone has a single count. The chain is built from TRBV19 and TRBJ2-7, with TRBD2 matching over 7 bases. The germline gives CDR1 LNHDA, CDR2 SQIVND (reference sequence). V gave up 5 bases and J gave up 0 bases; unmatched junction bases: 7. This CDR3 region has 15 residues. CDR3 amino acids: CASSSPGRGSYEQYF. The CDR3 nucleotides are TGTGCCAGTAGTTCCCCGGGGAGGGGCTCCTACGAGCAGTACTTC.

V and J are TRBV6-6 and TRBJ1-2; 7 bases agree with TRBD1. CDR3 length: 14 amino acids. Germline V gives CDR1 MNHNY, CDR2 SVGAGI (reference sequence). Germline trimming cut 8 bases from V and 8 bases from J; bases unmatched to any gene: 14. DNA for the CDR3: TGTGCCAGCGGGCCTTACAGGGGCCCCGAAGGCTACACCTTC. This gives the protein CASGPYRGPEGYTF.

This chain connects TRBV28 to TRBJ1-2; D is uncertain. Germline V gives CDR1 MDHEN, CDR2 SYDVKM. Trimming stripped 4 bases from V and 8 bases from J, with 8 bases between. The length of the CDR3 is 11 residues. Here the CDR3 DNA reads TGTGCCAGCAGTTCGGGCGGGGGCTACACCTTC. Residues: CASSSGGGYTF.